What follows is one T cell receptor (beta chain) and its context. What antigen it recognizes has not been identified. No per-base quality is available; no much larger clone lies one base away. These data originate in a study of blood T cells in healthy people across ages (dated by TCRdb to the mid-2010s). For the wider study: In model experiments, roughly one uniquely barcoded TCR beta cDNA molecule per two T cells was captured by template switching. The study analyzed two additional independent replicas of 1 million unique cDNA reads from the same blood draw for two donors, one aged 18 to 29 and one aged 80 or older. Age-related changes in TCR beta repertoire diversity were measured in the study by deep sequencing normalized with unique cDNA molecular identifiers. Donors of different ages were randomly distributed across sequencing lanes to avoid experimental bias. Donors were grouped into four age groups: young (average roughly 17 years), middle-aged (39), aged (approximately 58) and long-lived (just over 80).

The library relied on 5' RACE. These reads were obtained on an Illumina HiSeq 2500. A second PCR of roughly 7 to 12 cycles was run with a J-beta primer mix and a sample-barcoded 5' primer. A template-switch 5' adaptor carrying 12 random nucleotides introduced a unique molecular identifier onto each TCR beta cDNA molecule. Each sample yielded at least 3 million CDR3-containing paired-end reads. All of the RNA was converted into first-strand cDNA using the Mint cDNA synthesis kit, with a TRBC-specific oligonucleotide serving as the primer. All cDNA was treated with uracil-DNA glycosylase and then went through a first 18-cycle PCR with the universal primers M1SS and BC2_uni_R. The paper's data handling went like this. For normalization, 1 million high-quality reads were randomly selected from each sample, with every read carrying a distinct molecular identifier. Instead of being binned into consensus sequences, reads with shared molecular identifiers were discarded. MiTCR, run with a Q25 quality threshold and the strictest error-elimination algorithm, handled CDR3 identification, clonotype clustering and error correction. A nonparametric unseen species model using Euler transformation provided a lower-bound estimate of total TCR beta diversity. The raw public data were reprocessed by TCRdb itself: fastp quality trimming at Q25, MiXCR clonotype calling, in-frame beta chains only. Each CDR3 protein gets just one entry, which takes the most common genes and DNA from the rows behind it. The V and J calls and clone size come from TCRdb's table, not from the authors' own analysis. The sample table records roughly 2 million distinct CDR3 sequences; 49% of these occur just once. 2.1% of the sample rests with the top ten.

Overall study results and their limits: Since profiling was done on bulk unsorted PBMCs, naive and antigen-experienced compartments could not be conclusively compared. Estimates of total diversity based on one million sequenced T cells were considered lower bounds and underestimates. Compared with the aged group, the long-lived group had more naive CD4+ T cells, fewer expanded clones and increased TCR diversity, suggesting age selection. Observed TCR beta diversity correlated strongly with the percentage of naive T cells measured by flow cytometry. Observed TCR beta diversity per million T cells fell roughly linearly with age, and a significant reduction was already apparent by age roughly 40. Because donor CMV infection status was unknown, age-related changes in expanded clonotypes were potentially confounded.

The roughly 42 donors, aged 6 to 90 years, were systemically healthy Caucasian individuals from Russia. Each donor gave around 9.5 milliliters of peripheral blood, collected into EDTA-treated Vacutainer tubes. Ficoll-Paque density-gradient centrifugation was used to isolate PBMCs, with at least 6.5 million per sample. Total RNA was extracted from PBMCs with Trizol reagent, with at least 6 micrograms obtained per sample. The percentages of naive CD45RAhigh/CD27high T cells were determined by flow cytometry on a PBMC aliquot from every donor. Specimen: blood. This receptor was obtained from a woman aged 40 to 50 in good health.

The nucleotides are TGTGCCAGCAGCCAGAGGTCGCCAACAGATACGCAGTATTTT. Its translation reads: CASSQRSPTDTQYF. The rearrangement combines TRBV7-2 with TRBJ2-3, with the D gene not clear enough to name. CDR1 is given as SGHTA and CDR2 as FQGNSA, both from the germline V gene. Measured from the cysteine to the phenylalanine, the CDR3 is 14 residues long. Just the 42-base CDR3 DNA is kept, in frame starting at base 1. V and J lose 5 bases and 3 bases, and a span of 12 bases separates them.